This TCR beta chain is drawn from a study of T cells in localized non-small cell lung cancer. The study, taken as a whole, reports: Sequencing covered just one tumor region, so heterogeneity cannot be ruled out.

Profiling relied on immunoSEQ multiplex PCR, and the TCRdb table lists in-frame clones only, not all of them. The profile shows 30,000 to 45,000 clones, roughly 87% of them singletons. This CDR3 spans 16 amino acids. Trimming removed 4 bases at V and 0 bases at J, with 12 bases between. Germline lookup yields CDR1 ENHRY and CDR2 SYGVKD. Regarding this clone: Its target is not known.

This rearrangement joins TRBV10-3 to TRBJ1-4; a weak D match, TRBD1 (6 bases). The sequences come from peripheral blood, collected before any cancer treatment. This receptor was identified in a woman aged 40-75 years with stage I lung adenocarcinoma. The CDR3 coding sequence is TGTGCCATCAGTGCGGACAGAGAGGCAACTAATGAAAAACTGTTTTTT. Its protein product is CAISADREATNEKLFF.